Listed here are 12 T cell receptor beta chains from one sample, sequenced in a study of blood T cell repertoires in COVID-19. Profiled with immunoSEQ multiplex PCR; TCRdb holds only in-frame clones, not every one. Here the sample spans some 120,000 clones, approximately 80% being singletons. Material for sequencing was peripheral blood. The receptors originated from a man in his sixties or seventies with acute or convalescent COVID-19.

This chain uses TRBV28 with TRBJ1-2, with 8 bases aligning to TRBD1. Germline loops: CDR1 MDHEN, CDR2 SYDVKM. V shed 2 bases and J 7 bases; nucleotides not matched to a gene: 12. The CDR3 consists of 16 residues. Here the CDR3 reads CASSLDRGRRGGGYTF. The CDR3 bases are TGTGCCAGCAGTTTAGACAGGGGCCGCCGGGGAGGTGGCTACACCTTC.

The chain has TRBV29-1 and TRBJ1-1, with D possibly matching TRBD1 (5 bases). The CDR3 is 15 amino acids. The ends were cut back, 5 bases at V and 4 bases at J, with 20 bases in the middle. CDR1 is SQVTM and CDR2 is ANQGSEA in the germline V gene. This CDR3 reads CSVRRQIDPGTEAFF. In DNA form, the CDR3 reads TGCAGCGTTAGAAGACAGATCGACCCGGGCACTGAAGCTTTCTTT.

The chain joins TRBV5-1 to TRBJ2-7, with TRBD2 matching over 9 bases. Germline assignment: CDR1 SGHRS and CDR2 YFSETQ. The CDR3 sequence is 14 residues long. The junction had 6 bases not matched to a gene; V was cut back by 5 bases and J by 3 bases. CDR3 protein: CASRPGTSLYEQYF. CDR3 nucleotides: TGCGCCAGCAGACCCGGGACTAGCCTCTACGAGCAGTACTTC.

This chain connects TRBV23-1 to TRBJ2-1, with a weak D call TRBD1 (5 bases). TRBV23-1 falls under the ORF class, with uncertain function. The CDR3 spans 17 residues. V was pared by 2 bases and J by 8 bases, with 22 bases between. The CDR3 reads CASSQGNPLTTADEQFF. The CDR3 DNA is TGCGCCAGCAGTCAAGGGAACCCACTCACGACAGCCGATGAGCAGTTCTTC.

The CDR3 bases are TGCGCCAGCAGCCAGGTGGGGACAGGGAGCACAGATACGCAGTATTTT. Translated: CASSQVGTGSTDTQYF. This chain joins TRBV5-1 and TRBJ2-3; 9 positions match TRBD1. The CDR3 totals 16 residues. Per germline, CDR1 SGHRS and CDR2 YFSETQ. The V gene end was trimmed by 4 bases and the J gene end by 0 bases; junction bases not matched to a gene: 6.

CDR3 protein: CASSQGLESPLHF. The DNA for the CDR3 is TGTGCCAGCAGCCAAGGACTCGAATCACCCCTCCACTTT. The V gene is TRBV14, the J gene TRBJ1-6; D call uncertain. V lost 1 base to trimming and J lost 10 bases, with 8 bases between them. The CDR3 loop spans 13 amino acids. Germline lookup yields CDR1 SGHDN and CDR2 FVKESK.

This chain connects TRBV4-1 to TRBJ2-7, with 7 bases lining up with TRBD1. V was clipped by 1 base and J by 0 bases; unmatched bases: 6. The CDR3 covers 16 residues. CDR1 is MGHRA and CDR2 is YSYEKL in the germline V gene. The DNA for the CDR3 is TGCGCCAGCAGCCAAGGGGACAGAATTTCCTCCTACGAGCAGTACTTC. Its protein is CASSQGDRISSYEQYF.

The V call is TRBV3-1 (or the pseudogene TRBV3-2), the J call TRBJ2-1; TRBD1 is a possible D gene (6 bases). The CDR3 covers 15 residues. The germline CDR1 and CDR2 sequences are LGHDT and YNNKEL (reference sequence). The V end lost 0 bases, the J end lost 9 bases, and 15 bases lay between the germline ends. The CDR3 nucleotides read TGTGCCAGCAGCCAAGACCCTACAGGGATTAGTGAGCAGTTCTTC. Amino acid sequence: CASSQDPTGISEQFF.

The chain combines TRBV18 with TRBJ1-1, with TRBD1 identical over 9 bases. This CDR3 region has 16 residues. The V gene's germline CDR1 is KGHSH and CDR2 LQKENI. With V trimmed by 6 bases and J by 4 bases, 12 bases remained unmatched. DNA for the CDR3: TGTGCCAGCTCGCAAGGGACAGGGATTGAGAGCACTGAAGCTTTCTTT. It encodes CASSQGTGIESTEAFF.

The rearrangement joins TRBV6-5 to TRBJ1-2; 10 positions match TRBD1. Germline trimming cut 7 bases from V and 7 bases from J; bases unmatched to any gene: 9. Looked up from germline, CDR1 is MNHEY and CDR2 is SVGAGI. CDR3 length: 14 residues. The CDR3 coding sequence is TGTGCCAGCACCTTGGGGACAGGGGTTTCTGGCTACACCTTC. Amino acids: CASTLGTGVSGYTF.

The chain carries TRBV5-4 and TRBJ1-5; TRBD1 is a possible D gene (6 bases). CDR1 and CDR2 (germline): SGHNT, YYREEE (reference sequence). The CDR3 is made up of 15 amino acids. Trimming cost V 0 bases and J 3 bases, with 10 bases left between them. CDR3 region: CASSLGGQNNQPQHF. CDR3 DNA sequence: TGTGCCAGCAGCTTGGGAGGACAGAACAATCAGCCCCAGCATTTT.

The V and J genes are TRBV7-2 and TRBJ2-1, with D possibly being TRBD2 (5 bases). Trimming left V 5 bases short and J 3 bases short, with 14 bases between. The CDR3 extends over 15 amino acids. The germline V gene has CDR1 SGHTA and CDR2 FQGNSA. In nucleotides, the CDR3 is TGTGCCAGCAGCCTCCTTGGCAGCGGCTACAATGAGCAGTTCTTC. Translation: CASSLLGSGYNEQFF.